A single TCR beta chain is shown here with its context. Antigen: not known. The data were obtained in a study of CD8+ T cells in alopecia areata. The wider study: Severity scoring for treated patients was based on the percentage of affected scalp area.

Overall study results and limits: TCRs were shared less clearly across patients than in mice, possibly for HLA-related reasons. Among the cells sequenced in scalp samples are also the resident alphabeta T cells of normal skin.

Treatment described: oral pan-JAK inhibitor, 5-10 mg twice daily. Isolated RNA was reverse transcribed into cDNA used as the sequencing template. Sequencing was performed with immunoSEQ multiplex PCR; in TCRdb, only in-frame clones are kept and a portion is missing. Here the sample spans about 190,000 clones, around 56% being singletons. V dropped 5 bases and J dropped 1; count of bases not matched to a gene: 1. CDR1 is MNHEY, CDR2 SVGAGI, per germline. CDR3 size: 14 residues. This TCR was recovered from a human donor with alopecia areata. The specimen was CD4+ T cells sorted from blood, collected at week 4, from a patient treated with tofacitinib. V is TRBV6-5 and J is TRBJ2-5; 10 positions match TRBD2. DNA of the CDR3: TGTGCCAGCAGTGGACTAGCGGTCCAAGAGACCCAGTACTTC. It translates to CASSGLAVQETQYF.